This TCR beta chain was documented in a study of metastatic and nonmetastatic thyroid tumors. Overall study: Repertoires of blood and of tissue (tumor or nodule) from malignant and benign thyroid patients were compared. The study, taken as a whole, reports: Malignant tumors reportedly showed significantly higher TCR beta diversity than benign nodules in both blood and tumor.

TCRdb redid the clone calls on the PCR reads using MiXCR. This sample has roughly 40,000 clones, with approximately 18% found just once. This clone was counted ten times or more. Its antigen is currently unknown. Thyroid surgery had not been preceded by any treatment in any patient. The receptor was isolated from a male donor with papillary thyroid cancer or a benign thyroid nodule (not recorded which). Some clones in this sample may be carry-over from other donors' samples. Sample: blood.

The CDR3 sequence is CASSQDFIFADSTGELFF. CDR3 nucleotides: TGTGCCAGCAGCCAAGATTTCATTTTTGCAGACAGCACCGGGGAGCTGTTTTTT. The chain has TRBV4-2 and TRBJ2-2; perhaps TRBD1 as D (5 bases). The CDR3 contains 18 residues. V lost 0 bases and J 4 bases, leaving 18 bases between the germline ends. Germline CDR1 and CDR2: LGHNA and YNFKEQ.